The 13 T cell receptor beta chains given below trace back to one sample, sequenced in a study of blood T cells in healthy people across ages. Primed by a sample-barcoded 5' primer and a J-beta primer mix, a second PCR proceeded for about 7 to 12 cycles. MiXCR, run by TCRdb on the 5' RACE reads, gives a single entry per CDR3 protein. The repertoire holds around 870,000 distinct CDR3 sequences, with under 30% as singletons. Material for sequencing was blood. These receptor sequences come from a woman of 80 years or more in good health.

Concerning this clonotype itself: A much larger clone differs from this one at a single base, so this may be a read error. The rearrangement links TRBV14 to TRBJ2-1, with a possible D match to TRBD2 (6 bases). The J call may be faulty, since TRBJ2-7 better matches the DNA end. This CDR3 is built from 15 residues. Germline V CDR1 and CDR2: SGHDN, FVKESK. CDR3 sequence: CASSGLRGYYNEQYF. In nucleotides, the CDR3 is TGTGCCAGCAGCGGCCTCCGGGGGTACTACAATGAGCAGTACTTC.

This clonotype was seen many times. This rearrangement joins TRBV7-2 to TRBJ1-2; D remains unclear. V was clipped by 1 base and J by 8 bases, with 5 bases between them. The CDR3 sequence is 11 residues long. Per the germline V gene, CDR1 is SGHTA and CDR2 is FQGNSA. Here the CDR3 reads CASSLETGYTF. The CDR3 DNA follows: TGTGCCAGCAGCTTAGAGACGGGCTACACCTTC.

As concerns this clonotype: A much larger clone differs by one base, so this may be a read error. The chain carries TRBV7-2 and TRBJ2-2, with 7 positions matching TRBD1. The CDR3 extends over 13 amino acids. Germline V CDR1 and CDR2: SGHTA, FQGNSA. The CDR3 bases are TGTGCCAACAGCCAAGGACAGGCCGGGGAGCTGTTTTTT. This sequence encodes CANSQGQAGELFF.

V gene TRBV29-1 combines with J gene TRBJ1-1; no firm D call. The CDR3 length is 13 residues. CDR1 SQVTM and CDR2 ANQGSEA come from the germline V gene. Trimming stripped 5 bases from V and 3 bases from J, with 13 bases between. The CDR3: CSVIKELDTEAFF. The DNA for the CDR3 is TGCAGCGTTATTAAAGAGTTAGACACTGAAGCTTTCTTT.

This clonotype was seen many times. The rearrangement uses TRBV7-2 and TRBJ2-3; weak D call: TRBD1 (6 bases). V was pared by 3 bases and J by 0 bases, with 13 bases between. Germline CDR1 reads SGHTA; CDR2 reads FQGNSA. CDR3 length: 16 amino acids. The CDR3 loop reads CASSFVGARSTDTQYF. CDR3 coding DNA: TGTGCCAGCAGCTTCGTGGGGGCCCGGAGCACAGATACGCAGTATTTT.

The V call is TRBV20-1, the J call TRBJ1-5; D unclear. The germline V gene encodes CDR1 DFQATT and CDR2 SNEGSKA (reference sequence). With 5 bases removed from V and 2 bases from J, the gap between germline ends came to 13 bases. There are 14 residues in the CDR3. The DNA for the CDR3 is TGCAGTGCTGGAAGCGCCAGGCGCAATCAGCCCCAGCATTTT. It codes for CSAGSARRNQPQHF.

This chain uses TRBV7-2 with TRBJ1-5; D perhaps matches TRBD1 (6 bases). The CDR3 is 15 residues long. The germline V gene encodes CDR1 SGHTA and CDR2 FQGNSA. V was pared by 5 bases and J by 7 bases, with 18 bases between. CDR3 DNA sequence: TGTGCCAGCAGCCCCCCGGGGGGGCTGGGACAGCCCCAGCATTTT. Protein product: CASSPPGGLGQPQHF.

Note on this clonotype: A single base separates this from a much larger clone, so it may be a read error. DNA of the CDR3: TGCAGTGCCCCGCGCACAGGGAGCTTCTACGAGCAGTACTTC. Amino acid sequence: CSAPRTGSFYEQYF. This chain connects TRBV20-1 to TRBJ2-7, with D possibly being TRBD1 (6 bases). The CDR3 loop spans 14 amino acids. The germline V and J ends were trimmed by 6 bases and 3 bases, with 18 bases remaining between them. The germline V gene has CDR1 DFQATT and CDR2 SNEGSKA (reference sequence).

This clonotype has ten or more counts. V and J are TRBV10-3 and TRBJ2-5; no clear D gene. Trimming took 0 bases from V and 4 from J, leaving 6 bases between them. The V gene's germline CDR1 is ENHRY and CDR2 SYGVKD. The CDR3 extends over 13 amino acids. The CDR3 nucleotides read TGTGCCATCAGTGAGTCTATGGCAGAGACCCAGTACTTC. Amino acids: CAISESMAETQYF.

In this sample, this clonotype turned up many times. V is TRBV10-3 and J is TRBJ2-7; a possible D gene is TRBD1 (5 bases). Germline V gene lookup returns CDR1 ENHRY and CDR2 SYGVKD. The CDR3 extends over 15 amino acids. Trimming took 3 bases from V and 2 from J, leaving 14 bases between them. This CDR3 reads CAISDSGMMAYEQYF. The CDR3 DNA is TGTGCCATCAGTGATTCAGGGATGATGGCCTACGAGCAGTACTTC.

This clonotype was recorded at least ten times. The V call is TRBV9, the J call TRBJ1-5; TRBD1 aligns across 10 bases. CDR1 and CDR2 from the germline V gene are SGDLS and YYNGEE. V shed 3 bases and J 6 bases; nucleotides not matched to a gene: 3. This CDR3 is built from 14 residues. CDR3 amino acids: CASSEGTGAQPQHF. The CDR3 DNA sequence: TGTGCCAGCAGCGAGGGGACAGGGGCTCAGCCCCAGCATTTT.

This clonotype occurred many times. The CDR3 reads CASSRQGEENGYTF. The CDR3 coding sequence is TGTGCCAGCAGCAGACAGGGGGAGGAAAATGGCTACACCTTC. The chain recombines TRBV7-9 with TRBJ1-2; TRBD1 aligns across 9 bases. V dropped 5 bases and J dropped 6; count of bases not matched to a gene: 7. Germline CDR1 reads SEHNR; CDR2 reads FQNEAQ (reference sequence). The CDR3 is 14 residues long.

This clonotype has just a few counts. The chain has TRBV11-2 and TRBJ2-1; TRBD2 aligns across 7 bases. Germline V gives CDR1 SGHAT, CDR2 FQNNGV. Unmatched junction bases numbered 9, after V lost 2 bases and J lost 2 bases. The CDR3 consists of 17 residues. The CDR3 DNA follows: TGTGCCAGCAGCTTATCATTGGGGAGGGGAACCTACAATGAGCAGTTCTTC. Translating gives CASSLSLGRGTYNEQFF.